The 8 T cell receptor beta chains below all came from one sample that was sequenced in a study of T cell repertoires in cytomegalovirus infection. No antigen has been assigned to these receptors. Each CDR3 protein is one row after TCRdb ran MiXCR on the reads. Of fewer than 350,000 distinct CDR3 sequences detected, 29% appear once; the ten largest clones hold around 20%. The material sequenced was cultured PBMCs, taken from culture after CMV antigen stimulation. These receptors came from a human donor in good health (CMV status not recorded). Some clones in this sample may be carry-over from other donors' samples.

This clonotype was picked up a small number of times. V and J are TRBV28 and TRBJ2-5; TRBD1 matches 8 bases. V trimming: 6 bases; J trimming: 2 bases; junction bases outside the gene matches: 8. Germline V gene sequence: CDR1 MDHEN, CDR2 SYDVKM. This CDR3 has 15 residues. The CDR3 loop is CASSPLTGVQETQYF. The CDR3 DNA reads as TGTGCCAGCAGCCCCCTGACAGGGGTACAAGAGACCCAGTACTTC. Supplemented by reference TRBV28 and TRBJ2-5, the full variable domain reads DVKVTQSSRYLVKRTGEKVFLECVQDMDHENMFWYRQDPGLGLRLIYFSYDVKMKEKGDIPEGYSVSREKKERFSLILESASTNQTSMYLCASSPLTGVQETQYFGPGTRLLVL.

This clonotype was seen only a few times. The rearrangement links TRBV7-8 to TRBJ2-7; 8 nucleotides line up with TRBD2. The CDR3 sequence is 16 residues long. Per germline, CDR1 SGHVS and CDR2 FQNEAQ. The V segment lost 3 bases and the J segment 5 bases; nucleotides outside the gene matches: 12. The CDR3 DNA is TGTGCCAGCAGCTTGGTGGGGGTTGGTAGCGGGAACGAGCAGTACTTC. This gives the protein CASSLVGVGSGNEQYF.

The V call is TRBV7-2, the J call TRBJ2-7; 9 bases match TRBD2. This CDR3 spans 15 amino acids. With V trimmed by 3 bases and J by 5 bases, 8 bases remained unmatched. Germline CDR1 is SGHTA and CDR2 is FQGNSA. The DNA of the CDR3 is TGTGCCAGCAGCTTCCGGGTAGCGGGGGAGGACGAGCAGTACTTC. Residues: CASSFRVAGEDEQYF.

The rearrangement links TRBV19 to TRBJ2-1; perhaps TRBD1 as D (5 bases). Per the germline V gene, CDR1 is LNHDA and CDR2 is SQIVND (reference sequence). CDR3 length: 17 amino acids. V gave up 5 bases and J gave up 0 bases, with 17 bases separating them. CDR3 residues: CASSSGSGQSSYNEQFF. The CDR3 DNA sequence: TGTGCCAGTAGTTCTGGGTCAGGGCAAAGCTCCTACAATGAGCAGTTCTTC.

This clonotype occurred a few times. The chain has TRBV7-9 and TRBJ2-6, with 11 bases matching TRBD1. Trimming removed 5 bases from V and 9 bases from J; junction bases left unmatched: 9. This CDR3 is built from 16 residues. Germline assignment: CDR1 SEHNR and CDR2 FQNEAQ (reference sequence). The chain's CDR3 is CASSLYGTGGFNVLTF. The CDR3 coding sequence is TGTGCCAGCAGCCTATACGGGACAGGGGGGTTCAACGTCCTGACTTTC.

This clonotype was picked up a small number of times. The chain recombines TRBV27 with TRBJ1-1, with no clear D. The CDR3 is 12 residues long. Germline V lookup: CDR1 MNHEY, CDR2 SMNVEV (reference sequence). Trimming removed 4 bases at V and 11 bases at J, with 14 bases between. The CDR3 spells CASSSTTLGAFF. CDR3 nucleotide sequence: TGTGCCAGCAGTTCCACTACCTTGGGGGCTTTCTTT.

Only a few counts were recorded for this clonotype. The chain couples TRBV7-9 to TRBJ1-2; TRBD1 aligns across 12 bases. J gave up 8 bases and V 5 bases, and 9 bases lay outside the gene matches. Germline CDR1 SEHNR, CDR2 FQNEAQ (reference sequence). The CDR3 extends over 15 amino acids. The CDR3 protein is CASSRSGTGGVGYTF. CDR3 sequence (DNA): TGTGCCAGCAGCCGGTCCGGGACAGGGGGCGTCGGCTACACCTTC. Based on the CDR3 plus reference TRBV7-9 and TRBJ1-2, the full variable domain is DTGVSQNPRHKITKRGQNVTFRCDPISEHNRLYWYRQTLGQGPEFLTYFQNEAQLEKSRLLSDRFSAERPKGSFSTLEIQRTEQGDSAMYLCASSRSGTGGVGYTFGSGTRLTVV.

The gene calls are TRBV27 and TRBJ2-1; D is undetermined. The germline V gene encodes CDR1 MNHEY and CDR2 SMNVEV (reference sequence). V was shortened by 3 bases and J by 6 bases, with 9 bases between the two germline ends. This CDR3 contains 13 residues. The CDR3, as DNA: TGTGCCAGCAGTTTCCGGGTGGTCAATGAGCAGTTCTTC. It encodes CASSFRVVNEQFF.